The T cell receptor beta chain under discussion was sequenced for a study of blood T cells in healthy people across ages. Isolation of PBMCs gave at least 6 million cells per sample. With respect to this clonotype: What it binds is unknown.

General study points: The long-lived group displayed more naive CD4+ cells, plus higher diversity, than the aged donors did.

Germline CDR1 is MNHEY and CDR2 is SVGEGT. This CDR3 contains 14 residues. Trimming removed 0 bases at V and 6 bases at J, with 9 bases between. Primed by a sample-barcoded 5' primer and a J-beta primer mix, a second PCR proceeded for 7 to 11 cycles. Each CDR3 protein gets one entry after TCRdb re-called the 5' RACE reads with MiXCR. The sample consists of roughly 1,100,000 distinct CDR3 sequences, roughly 24% of them appearing once. This sample was also put to use in a study of T cells of mothers and their children.

The chain couples TRBV6-2 or TRBV6-3 to TRBJ1-5; a possible D gene is TRBD1 (6 bases). This receptor was identified in a girl aged 2 to 10 in good health. What was sequenced was blood. As DNA, the CDR3 is TGTGCCAGCAGTTACTCGATAGGGGGTCAGCCCCAGCATTTT. Its translation: CASSYSIGGQPQHF.